The 30 T cell receptor beta chains below come from one sample, sequenced in a study of shared clonotypes between healthy human individuals. The assay was immunoSEQ multiplex PCR, and TCRdb's table has in-frame clones only and misses some. Among some 790,000 clones listed, around 70% were seen once. The sequencing input was memory CD4+ T cells sorted from blood. Subset indicated: CD45RA-negative fraction. The receptors here all came from a woman under 40 in good health.

V gene TRBV18 combines with J gene TRBJ1-2; D is unresolved. In germline, CDR1 is KGHSH, CDR2 LQKENI. This CDR3 has 18 residues. V was clipped by 1 base and J by 1 base, with 19 bases between them. CDR3 DNA: TGTGCCAGCTCACCACAGGGAGCGAACGCCGATTATAACTATGGCTACACCTTC. This sequence encodes CASSPQGANADYNYGYTF.

CDR3 sequence: CASNSGNTIYF. The CDR3 nucleotides read TGTGCCAGCAACTCTGGAAACACCATATATTTT. The gene calls are TRBV28 and TRBJ1-3, with no clear D. V shed 7 bases and J shed 0 bases, with 1 base lying between them. This CDR3 has 11 amino acids. Germline values: CDR1 MDHEN, CDR2 SYDVKM.

J is TRBJ2-2 and V is TRBV19; D is unclear. Germline CDR1 and CDR2: LNHDA and SQIVND (reference sequence). This CDR3 contains 12 residues. V lost 6 bases, J lost 8 bases, and 10 bases lay in between. CDR3 nucleotide sequence: TGTGCCAGTAGCCGGATTAGGGGGGAGCTGTTTTTT. Protein sequence: CASSRIRGELFF.

The rearrangement joins TRBV5-8 to TRBJ2-3, with D perhaps matching TRBD1 or TRBD2 (5 bases each). The V end was cut by 6 bases, the J end by 4 bases, with 18 bases between. This CDR3 region has 15 residues. The germline V gene has CDR1 SGHTS and CDR2 YDEGEE. CDR3 region: CASTLGDHLPDTQYF. The CDR3 DNA reads as TGTGCCAGCACCCTGGGGGATCACCTCCCAGATACGCAGTATTTT.

The chain uses TRBV14 and TRBJ2-5; no definite D call. The J call could be wrong; TRBJ2-7 is a better fit for the DNA end. Germline values: CDR1 SGHDN, CDR2 FVKESK. There are 15 residues in the CDR3. This CDR3 is CASSQDVGRPYEQYF. DNA of the CDR3: TGTGCCAGCAGCCAAGATGTCGGCAGACCCTACGAGCAGTACTTC.

V usage is TRBV7-9 and J usage is TRBJ2-1; D call uncertain. With 0 bases removed from V and 8 bases from J, the gap between germline ends came to 14 bases. CDR1 and CDR2 (germline): SEHNR, FQNEAQ (reference sequence). This CDR3 has 15 amino acids. In DNA form, the CDR3 reads TGTGCCAGCAGCTTAGCGGGCTCCGGTATGGATGAGCAGTTCTTC. This gives the protein CASSLAGSGMDEQFF.

On this clone itself: Other DNA variants within this sample encode the same CDR3. J is TRBJ2-5 and V is TRBV27; 7 bases map to TRBD2. This CDR3 is built from 14 residues. Losses at the gene ends were 5 bases for V and 5 bases for J; bases not matched to a gene: 8. Germline V gene sequence: CDR1 MNHEY, CDR2 SMNVEV (reference sequence). CDR3 coding DNA: TGTGCCAGCAGTCCCCGACTAGCCGATGAGACCCAGTACTTC. Its protein product is CASSPRLADETQYF.

The V gene is TRBV2, the J gene TRBJ1-1; 7 bases line up with TRBD1. The CDR3 loop spans 13 amino acids. Germline V lookup: CDR1 SNHLY, CDR2 FYNNEI. V gave up 5 bases and J gave up 8 bases; unmatched junction bases: 8. DNA of the CDR3: TGTGCCAGCAGTCATGGGGACAGCAGGGAAGCTTTCTTT. Its protein product is CASSHGDSREAFF.

As concerns this clone: The same CDR3 is also encoded by other DNA sequences in this sample. V is TRBV7-9 and J is TRBJ1-2; D is uncertain. Germline CDR1 is SEHNR and CDR2 is FQNEAQ (reference sequence). The germline V and J ends were trimmed by 7 bases and 5 bases, with 8 bases remaining between them. The CDR3 runs 11 residues. The CDR3 coding sequence is TGTGCCAGCACGGGTACATATGGCTACACCTTC. Translated: CASTGTYGYTF.

For the CDR3, the DNA is TGCGCCAGCAGCTCCACACCCGGGACTAGCGGGAGGACCCTCTACGAGCAGTACTTC. This encodes CASSSTPGTSGRTLYEQYF. The chain uses TRBV5-1 and TRBJ2-7; 15 nucleotides align to TRBD2. The CDR3 sequence is 19 residues long. V gave up 3 bases and J gave up 3 bases; unmatched junction bases: 13. Per germline, CDR1 SGHRS and CDR2 YFSETQ.

To note about this clone: The same CDR3 can be traced to other DNA sequences in this sample. CDR3 loop: CASSIGTQETQYF. As DNA, the CDR3 is TGTGCCAGTAGTATTGGGACCCAAGAGACCCAGTACTTC. The gene calls are TRBV19 and TRBJ2-5, with D perhaps matching TRBD1 or TRBD2 (5 bases each). Per the germline V gene, CDR1 is LNHDA and CDR2 is SQIVND (reference sequence). CDR3 size: 13 residues. The V gene lost 3 bases and the J gene lost 1 base, with 6 bases spanning the gap.

This clone was detected once. The V call is TRBV19, the J call TRBJ1-5, with D possibly being TRBD1 (5 bases). Germline V gene sequence: CDR1 LNHDA, CDR2 SQIVND (reference sequence). There are 14 residues in the CDR3. The V and J ends lost 1 base and 7 bases respectively, with 11 bases between them. CDR3 nucleotide sequence: TGTGCCAGTAGTATAGGGGGCGGAGGCCAGCCCCAGCATTTT. This gives the protein CASSIGGGGQPQHF. Supplemented by reference TRBV19 and TRBJ1-5, the full variable domain reads DGGITQSPKYLFRKEGQNVTLSCEQNLNHDAMYWYRQDPGQGLRLIYYSQIVNDFQKGDIAEGYSVSREKKESFPLTVTSAQKNPTAFYLCASSIGGGGQPQHFGDGTRLSIL.

In this sample, this clone turned up once. It may be a read error: a sequence one base away is much more abundant. The CDR3 spells CASSTNNEQFF. Here the CDR3 DNA reads TGTGCCAGCAGTACTAACAATGAGCAGTTCTTC. The V call is TRBV9, the J call TRBJ2-1; D remains ambiguous. The CDR3 covers 11 residues. Trimming left V 5 bases short and J 5 bases short, with 5 bases between. In germline, CDR1 is SGDLS, CDR2 YYNGEE.

V gene TRBV5-6 combines with J gene TRBJ2-5; no reliable D call. This CDR3 comprises 13 residues. The germline V gene encodes CDR1 SGHDT and CDR2 YYEEEE. V lost 1 base to trimming and J lost 1 base, with 5 bases between them. The CDR3 loop is CASSLRSQETQYF. DNA for the CDR3: TGTGCCAGCAGCTTGCGATCCCAAGAGACCCAGTACTTC.

The chain has TRBV2 and TRBJ2-5; 8 nucleotides agree with TRBD2. The J call may not be correct, given that the DNA end is closer to TRBJ2-7. Germline V gene data show CDR1 as SNHLY and CDR2 as FYNNEI. The CDR3 has 14 amino acids. The CDR3 DNA follows: TGTGCCGGTCAGACTAGCGATATTTCCTACGAGCAGTACTTC. Its protein product is CAGQTSDISYEQYF.

The chain uses TRBV4-2 and TRBJ1-5; D is possibly TRBD1 (5 bases). V was clipped by 0 bases and J by 4 bases, with 16 bases between them. This CDR3 contains 17 residues. Germline loops: CDR1 LGHNA, CDR2 YNFKEQ. CDR3 sequence reads: CASSQDVGREGNQPQHF. Here the CDR3 DNA reads TGTGCCAGCAGCCAAGATGTCGGCAGGGAAGGGAATCAGCCCCAGCATTTT.

With regard to this clone: Distinct nucleotide sequences in the sample also encode this CDR3. The V and J genes are TRBV6-1 and TRBJ2-7; D is perhaps TRBD1 (7 bases). Germline assignment: CDR1 MNHNS and CDR2 SASEGT. CDR3 length: 14 residues. V was shortened by 3 bases and J by 3 bases, with 12 bases between the two germline ends. The CDR3 bases are TGTGCCAGCAGTGAGCGACAGGGAGGCTACGAGCAGTACTTC. Amino acids: CASSERQGGYEQYF.

This sequence joins TRBV5-6 and TRBJ2-1; 9 nucleotides match TRBD2. Germline CDR1 and CDR2: SGHDT and YYEEEE. V lost 6 bases, J lost 2 bases, and 3 bases stayed unmatched. The CDR3 is made up of 14 amino acids. The CDR3 DNA sequence: TGTGCCAGCATGGAGCGGGGGGCCTACAATGAGCAGTTCTTC. This translates into CASMERGAYNEQFF.

The chain uses TRBV5-1 and TRBJ1-2, with 7 bases lining up with TRBD1. Per germline, CDR1 SGHRS and CDR2 YFSETQ. This CDR3 is built from 15 residues. J lost 7 bases, V lost 0 bases, and 9 bases had no gene match. The CDR3 DNA sequence: TGCGCCAGCAGCTTGGGCGATAGGGACAGAGGTGGCTACACCTTC. It yields the protein CASSLGDRDRGGYTF.

This clone was recorded at least ten times. The chain has TRBV19 and TRBJ2-7; a possible D gene is TRBD2 (6 bases). Germline CDR1 is LNHDA and CDR2 is SQIVND (reference sequence). V lost 5 bases, J lost 6 bases, and 20 bases lay in between. CDR3 length equals 15 residues. CDR3 loop: CASSVRDSRLGEQYF. The CDR3 DNA reads TGTGCCAGTAGTGTCCGGGACTCCCGCCTAGGCGAGCAGTACTTC.

The chain joins TRBV7-9 to TRBJ2-5, with D maybe TRBD2 (5 bases). CDR1 and CDR2 from the germline V gene are SEHNR and FQNEAQ (reference sequence). Trimming stripped 6 bases from V and 1 base from J, with 18 bases between. There are 16 residues in the CDR3. The CDR3 protein is CASSHGSAGSQETQYF. The CDR3 bases are TGTGCCAGCAGTCACGGATCGGCGGGCTCCCAAGAGACCCAGTACTTC.

This clone was found once. The chain combines TRBV25-1 with TRBJ2-7; 8 positions match TRBD1. Per the germline V gene, CDR1 is MGHDK and CDR2 is SYGVNS. V shed 5 bases, J shed 1 base, and the junction held 7 bases outside the gene matches. This CDR3 has 15 amino acids. The CDR3 sequence is CASSLPGTGSYEQYF. The CDR3 nucleotides are TGTGCCAGCAGTCTACCCGGGACAGGATCCTACGAGCAGTACTTC.

The chain employs TRBV28 and TRBJ2-7, with TRBD2 matching 11 bases. Per germline, CDR1 MDHEN and CDR2 SYDVKM. Trimming removed 6 bases from V and 3 bases from J; junction bases left unmatched: 7. This CDR3 has 15 residues. The CDR3 region is CASRPTSGGRYEQYF. The DNA of the CDR3 is TGTGCCAGCAGACCTACTAGCGGGGGACGCTACGAGCAGTACTTC.

This chain joins TRBV6-5 and TRBJ2-5; 11 bases agree with TRBD2. J was trimmed by 5 bases and V by 5 bases; bases with no gene match: 7. This CDR3 contains 15 residues. The germline gives CDR1 MNHEY, CDR2 SVGAGI. CDR3 residues: CASSHSSGGKETQYF. For the CDR3, the DNA is TGTGCCAGCAGTCATTCTAGCGGGGGGAAGGAGACCCAGTACTTC.

This clone was seen once. The rearrangement joins TRBV9 to TRBJ2-3, with 10 bases lining up with TRBD2. The CDR3 has 18 amino acids. V lost 3 bases and J lost 3; bases outside the gene matches: 13. From germline, CDR1 is SGDLS and CDR2 YYNGEE. The CDR3 reads CASSEGVLAGARTDTQYF. The CDR3 region has the DNA TGTGCCAGCAGCGAGGGAGTCCTAGCGGGAGCTAGAACAGATACGCAGTATTTT.

This chain uses TRBV4-1 with TRBJ1-3, with D unresolved. The V end lost 5 bases, the J end lost 0 bases, and 11 bases lay between the germline ends. This CDR3 has 15 residues. Looked up from germline, CDR1 is MGHRA and CDR2 is YSYEKL. The CDR3 spells CASSSNINSGNTIYF. The CDR3 region has the DNA TGCGCCAGCAGCTCAAACATTAACTCTGGAAACACCATATATTTT.

The V call is TRBV5-1, the J call TRBJ2-3, with D perhaps TRBD1 or TRBD2 (5 bases each). Germline CDR1 is SGHRS and CDR2 is YFSETQ. Trimming removed 0 bases from V and 5 bases from J, with 16 bases in between. The CDR3 sequence is 16 residues long. CDR3 loop: CASSLVFTLGVDTQYF. The CDR3 region has the DNA TGCGCCAGCAGCTTGGTATTCACCTTGGGGGTAGATACGCAGTATTTT.

This rearrangement joins TRBV9 to TRBJ1-2; D gene unclear. Germline-derived CDR1 and CDR2 are SGDLS and YYNGEE. V dropped 0 bases and J dropped 6 bases, with 6 bases sitting between them. The CDR3 is 12 amino acids. CDR3 residues: CASSVARDGYTF. CDR3 in DNA: TGTGCCAGCAGCGTAGCAAGGGATGGCTACACCTTC.

This chain links TRBV2 with TRBJ2-5, with a weak D call TRBD1 (6 bases). The germline V gene has CDR1 SNHLY and CDR2 FYNNEI. Trimming cost V 7 bases and J 1 base, with 16 bases left between them. This CDR3 comprises 15 residues. The CDR3 DNA is TGTGCCAGCACCTGGACAGCGTCCTTCCAAGAGACCCAGTACTTC. It translates to CASTWTASFQETQYF.

The V and J genes are TRBV6-5 and TRBJ2-1, with 8 bases fitting TRBD2. Looked up from germline, CDR1 is MNHEY and CDR2 is SVGAGI. The CDR3 runs to 15 residues. V shed 5 bases and J 5 bases; nucleotides not matched to a gene: 8. The DNA for the CDR3 is TGTGCCAGCAGTCTTAGCGGGAACATTAACAATGAGCAGTTCTTC. Encoded protein: CASSLSGNINNEQFF.